Sequencing of this T cell receptor beta chain was carried out in a study of blood T cell repertoires in COVID-19. In the original workflow: Using reference gene primer amplification, nucleated cell counts were estimated. TCRdb keeps only in-frame clones here, not all; method: immunoSEQ multiplex PCR. The V and J calls and clone size are taken from that table; D and trimming were inferred from the DNA. This sample has 250,000 to 350,000 clones, with around four fifths found just once. The sequenced sample consisted of peripheral blood. The TCR originated in a woman in her forties or fifties with active or convalescent COVID-19.

The DNA of the CDR3 is TGTGCCAGCAGTGAACCCGGACAGTATGGCTACACCTTC. Protein: CASSEPGQYGYTF. The chain links TRBV25-1 to TRBJ1-2; D is perhaps TRBD1 (6 bases). CDR3 length: 13 residues. The V gene's germline CDR1 is MGHDK and CDR2 SYGVNS. Trimming shortened V by 2 bases and J by 5 bases, and 9 bases separated the two germline ends.